One T cell receptor beta chain is described in this entry. Sequenced by immunoSEQ multiplex PCR; TCRdb stores in-frame clones only, minus some. The sample carries over 2 million clones, about 95% recorded once. The sample is drawn from a study of shared clonotypes between healthy human individuals. CD45RO-negative CD8 cells positively selected for CCR7 made up the naive population, which excluded terminally differentiated effector memory CD45RA+ cells. Germline CDR1 and CDR2: LNHDA and SQIVND (reference sequence). The CDR3 spans 16 residues. V lost 3 bases, J lost 2 bases, and 17 bases lay in between.

Source material: naive CD8+ T cells sorted from blood. The receptor was derived from a man between 18 and 35 years old in good health. V is TRBV19 and J is TRBJ2-7; D gene uncertain. CDR3 residues: CASSMDPGPLPYEQYF. DNA of the CDR3: TGTGCCAGTAGTATGGACCCCGGGCCATTACCCTACGAGCAGTACTTC. Filled out from reference TRBV19 and TRBJ2-7, the complete variable domain reads DGGITQSPKYLFRKEGQNVTLSCEQNLNHDAMYWYRQDPGQGLRLIYYSQIVNDFQKGDIAEGYSVSREKKESFPLTVTSAQKNPTAFYLCASSMDPGPLPYEQYFGPGTRLTVT.